These 18 T cell receptor beta chains were all obtained from the same sample, sequenced in a study of identical twins. TCRdb recomputed calls from the 5' RACE reads with MiXCR, one row per CDR3 protein. The sample lists approximately 500,000 distinct CDR3 sequences, roughly 15% seen once, with around 0.48% in the top ten. These same records also appear under a second study, on yellow fever vaccine responses in identical twins.

Sequenced material: CD4+ T cells sorted from blood. The receptor set was obtained from a woman under 30 in good health.

This clonotype was observed a handful of times. This chain uses TRBV3-1 with TRBJ2-1; perhaps TRBD1 as D (5 bases). From germline, CDR1 is LGHDT and CDR2 YNNKEL (reference sequence). Trimming removed 2 bases at V and 8 bases at J, with 10 bases between. The CDR3 length is 13 residues. The CDR3 DNA follows: TGTGCCAGCAGCCAAAGGGGAATCGATGAGCAGTTCTTC. This encodes CASSQRGIDEQFF.

The chain joins TRBV24-1 to TRBJ2-1; TRBD2 agrees at 8 bases. The CDR3 is 13 residues long. CDR1 and CDR2 from the germline V gene are KGHDR and SFDVKD. J was trimmed by 5 bases and V by 7 bases; bases with no gene match: 3. This chain's CDR3 is CATRAGDNNEQFF. For the CDR3, the DNA is TGTGCCACCAGAGCGGGAGACAACAATGAGCAGTTCTTC.

This clonotype occurred many times. The chain joins TRBV20-1 to TRBJ2-5; no clear D gene. Trimming cost V 3 bases and J 5 bases, with 7 bases left between them. The CDR3 runs 11 residues. Germline V CDR1 and CDR2: DFQATT, SNEGSKA (reference sequence). CDR3 amino acids: CSARGLETQYF. Here the CDR3 DNA reads TGCAGTGCTAGGGGGTTGGAGACCCAGTACTTC.

The chain has TRBV12-3 or TRBV12-4 and TRBJ2-7, with 11 bases that match TRBD2. The CDR3 has 16 amino acids. Germline trimming cut 4 bases from V and 5 bases from J; bases unmatched to any gene: 10. The chain's CDR3 is CASSWSSGGHDDEQYV. The CDR3 DNA reads TGTGCCAGCAGTTGGTCTAGCGGGGGGCACGATGACGAGCAGTACGTC.

This clonotype was recorded a few times. A read error may produce the germline difference seen at one junction end. This chain uses TRBV13 with TRBJ1-2; D gene ambiguous. The V gene's germline CDR1 is PRHDT and CDR2 FYEKMQ (reference sequence). The CDR3 totals 13 residues. CDR3: CASSLGGRYGYTF. As DNA, the CDR3 is TGTGCCAGCAGCCTAGGCGGTCGGTATGGCTACACCTTC.

The chain is built from TRBV27 and TRBJ2-1; 13 bases are a match to TRBD2. V trimming: 7 bases; J trimming: 9 bases; junction bases outside the gene matches: 9. The CDR3 is 15 residues long. Looked up from germline, CDR1 is MNHEY and CDR2 is SMNVEV (reference sequence). The CDR3 DNA sequence: TGTGCCAGCATTGTCACTAGCGGGGGGGCCGGTGAGCAGTTCTTC. Residues: CASIVTSGGAGEQFF.

This sequence joins TRBV7-8 and TRBJ1-1, with D hard to call. Germline assignment: CDR1 SGHVS and CDR2 FQNEAQ. CDR3 length equals 14 residues. V was cut by 6 bases and J by 0 bases, with 11 bases left in between. DNA of the CDR3: TGTGCCAGCAGGCAGACAATCATGAACACTGAAGCTTTCTTT. Amino acid sequence: CASRQTIMNTEAFF.

This chain joins TRBV20-1 and TRBJ1-4; D uncertain. The CDR3 length is 14 residues. V gave up 0 bases and J gave up 3 bases, with 8 bases separating them. Germline V CDR1 and CDR2: DFQATT, SNEGSKA (reference sequence). The CDR3 DNA reads TGCAGTGCTAGAGATTTCAGAGCTAATGAAAAACTGTTTTTT. Residues: CSARDFRANEKLFF.

This clonotype was seen many times. The CDR3 loop reads CASSLGTAGTNTGELFF. CDR3 coding DNA: TGCGCCAGCAGCCTGGGGACAGCGGGGACGAACACCGGGGAGCTGTTTTTT. The rearrangement links TRBV5-1 to TRBJ2-2; D might be TRBD1 or TRBD2, each matching 7 bases. Trimming took 4 bases from V and 0 from J, leaving 16 bases between them. Per the germline V gene, CDR1 is SGHRS and CDR2 is YFSETQ. There are 17 residues in the CDR3.

This clonotype was picked up a small number of times. The gene calls are TRBV2 and TRBJ2-7; 9 bases agree with TRBD1. In germline, CDR1 is SNHLY, CDR2 FYNNEI. J lost 3 bases, V lost 8 bases, and 11 bases had no gene match. The CDR3 covers 15 residues. CDR3 sequence (DNA): TGTGCCAGCGGTACCGGGACAGGGAACCGCTACGAGCAGTACGTC. It codes for CASGTGTGNRYEQYV.

This clonotype was seen a few times. The gene calls are TRBV7-3 and TRBJ2-5, with D perhaps matching TRBD2 (5 bases). The germline gives CDR1 SGHTA, CDR2 FQGTGA. Trimming removed 5 bases from V and 2 bases from J, with 12 bases in between. This CDR3 has 14 amino acids. CDR3 sequence reads: CASSLGLGQETQYF. The CDR3 region has the DNA TGTGCCAGCAGCCTTGGACTTGGACAAGAGACCCAGTACTTC.

This clonotype was detected a few times. This chain connects TRBV13 to TRBJ2-4; TRBD2 agrees at 9 bases. V was clipped by 3 bases and J by 0 bases; unmatched bases: 6. The germline CDR1 and CDR2 sequences are PRHDT and FYEKMQ (reference sequence). This CDR3 has 17 residues. CDR3 region: CASSFGGGVKAKNIQYF. The CDR3 DNA sequence: TGTGCCAGCAGCTTTGGCGGGGGGGTAAAAGCCAAAAACATTCAGTACTTC. The full variable domain, rest sourced from reference TRBV13 and TRBJ2-4, is AAGVIQSPRHLIKEKRETATLKCYPIPRHDTVYWYQQGPGQDPQFLISFYEKMQSDKGSIPDRFSAQQFSDYHSELNMSSLELGDSALYFCASSFGGGVKAKNIQYFGAGTRLSVL.

CDR3 sequence: CATSRGAEKSYEQYF. CDR3 bases: TGTGCCACCAGCAGAGGGGCAGAAAAATCCTACGAGCAGTACTTC. The V and J genes are TRBV15 and TRBJ2-7, with unresolved D. Germline V gives CDR1 LNHNV, CDR2 YYDKDF (reference sequence). V was shortened by 1 base and J by 1 base, with 11 bases between the two germline ends. There are 15 residues in the CDR3.

This clonotype has a handful of counts. This sequence joins TRBV7-9 and TRBJ2-2, with D maybe TRBD1 (6 bases). V dropped 8 bases and J dropped 3 bases, with 13 bases sitting between them. CDR1 SEHNR and CDR2 FQNEAQ come from the germline V gene (reference sequence). This CDR3 has 14 amino acids. DNA of the CDR3: TGTGCCAGCCCCTCAAGGGGGTACACCGGGGAGCTGTTTTTT. As protein: CASPSRGYTGELFF.

This clonotype was recorded at least ten times. The rearrangement joins TRBV20-1 to TRBJ2-3, with D possibly being TRBD1 or TRBD2 (5 bases each). V dropped 0 bases and J dropped 5 bases, with 6 bases sitting between them. This CDR3 region has 12 residues. CDR1 is DFQATT and CDR2 is SNEGSKA in the germline V gene (reference sequence). The CDR3 sequence: CSARERGDTQYF. The CDR3 DNA reads TGCAGTGCTAGAGAGAGGGGAGATACGCAGTATTTT.

The chain recombines TRBV15 with TRBJ2-2; the match to TRBD1 covers 8 bases. V gave up 5 bases and J gave up 3 bases; unmatched junction bases: 14. Germline loops: CDR1 LNHNV, CDR2 YYDKDF (reference sequence). The CDR3 covers 18 residues. CDR3 DNA sequence: TGTGCCACCAGCTACAGCCTCTTAGGACAGGGCTACACCGGGGAGCTGTTTTTT. Amino acids: CATSYSLLGQGYTGELFF.

J is TRBJ2-2 and V is TRBV5-6; D possibly matches TRBD1 or TRBD2 (5 bases each). The CDR3 has 16 amino acids. V was cut by 0 bases and J by 5 bases, with 14 bases left in between. The germline V gene has CDR1 SGHDT and CDR2 YYEEEE. Here the CDR3 reads CASSLVGTGTTGELFF. The CDR3 DNA is TGTGCCAGCAGCTTGGTAGGGACGGGAACGACCGGGGAGCTGTTTTTT.

The CDR3 loop reads CASSTFQGTGTEAFF. The CDR3 coding sequence is TGTGCCAGCAGCACCTTTCAGGGTACGGGTACTGAAGCTTTCTTT. This sequence joins TRBV5-4 and TRBJ1-1, with D possibly TRBD1 on 5 matching bases. Trimming shortened V by 4 bases and J by 5 bases, and 18 bases separated the two germline ends. This CDR3 has 15 amino acids. From germline, CDR1 is SGHNT and CDR2 YYREEE (reference sequence).